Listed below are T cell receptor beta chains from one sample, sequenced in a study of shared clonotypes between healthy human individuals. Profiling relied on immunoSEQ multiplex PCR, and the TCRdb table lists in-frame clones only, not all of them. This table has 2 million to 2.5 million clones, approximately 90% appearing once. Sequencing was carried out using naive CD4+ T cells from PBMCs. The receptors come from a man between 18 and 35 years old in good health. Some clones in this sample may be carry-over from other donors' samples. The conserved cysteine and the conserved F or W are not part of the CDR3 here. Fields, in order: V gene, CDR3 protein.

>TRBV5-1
ASSAQQGADGELF
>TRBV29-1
SARQPQETQY
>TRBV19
ASSIGRQYSGANVLT
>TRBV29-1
SARRDLISYEQY
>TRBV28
ASRPSGQEKYEQY
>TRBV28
ASSPGWGYGYT
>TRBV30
AWRVSGDIQY
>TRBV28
ASSQGSVPYEQY
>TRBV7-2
ASSLASGTEAF
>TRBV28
ASSPPPGQGGLTDTQY
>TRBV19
ATKKGGNYGYT
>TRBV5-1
ASRGIIGGDETQY
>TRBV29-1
SVGDVGQPQH
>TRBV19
ASSLQGNTEAF
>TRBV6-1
ASRGFSLYEQY
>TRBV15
ATSLGLAEETQY
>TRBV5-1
ASSPGAAVNQPQH
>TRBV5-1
ASSLGARQGYEQY
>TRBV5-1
ASSLATSGLDSYNEQF
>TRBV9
ASSGSGGRSSYNEQF
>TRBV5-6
ASSLGEDQPQH
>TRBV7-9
ASSLRPTGGYGYT
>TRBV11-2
ASSPRQGSVTNEKLF
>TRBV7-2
ASSGVTASQY
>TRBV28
ASRSGQPIYEQY
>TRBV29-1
SADGNNEQF